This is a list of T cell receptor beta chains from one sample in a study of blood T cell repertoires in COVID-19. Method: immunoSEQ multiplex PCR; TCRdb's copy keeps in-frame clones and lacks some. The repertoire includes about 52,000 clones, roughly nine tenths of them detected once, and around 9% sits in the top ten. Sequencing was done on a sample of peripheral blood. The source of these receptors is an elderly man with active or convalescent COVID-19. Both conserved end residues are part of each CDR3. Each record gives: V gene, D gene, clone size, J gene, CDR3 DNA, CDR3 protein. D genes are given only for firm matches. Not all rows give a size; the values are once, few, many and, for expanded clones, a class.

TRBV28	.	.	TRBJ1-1	TGTGCCAGCAGGACCACAGTAAACACTGAAGCTTTCTTT	CASRTTVNTEAFF
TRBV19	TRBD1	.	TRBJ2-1	TGTGCCAGTAACCCCTCCGGGGCGACCGGGACAGGGAACAATGAGCAGTTCTTC	CASNPSGATGTGNNEQFF
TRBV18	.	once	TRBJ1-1	TGTGCCAGCTCACTCTCCCGAGGCAAATTGAACACTGAAGCTTTCTTT	CASSLSRGKLNTEAFF
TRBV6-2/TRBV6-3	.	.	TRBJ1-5	TGTGCCAGCAGTCCAAACAGGGATCAGCCCCAGCATTTT	CASSPNRDQPQHF
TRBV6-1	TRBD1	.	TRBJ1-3	TGTGCCAGCAGTGAGCGTCACAGGGGCTCTGGAAACACCATATATTTT	CASSERHRGSGNTIYF
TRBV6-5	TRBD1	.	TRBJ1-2	TGTGCCAGCAACCTTGGACAGGGGAATTATGGCTACACCTTC	CASNLGQGNYGYTF
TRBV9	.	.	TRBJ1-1	TGTGCCAGCAGCGTAGTCGGGGGGGAGACTGAAGCTTTCTTT	CASSVVGGETEAFF
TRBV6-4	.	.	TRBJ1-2	TGTGCCAGCAGGGATACACAGAGCTACTATGGCTACACCTTC	CASRDTQSYYGYTF
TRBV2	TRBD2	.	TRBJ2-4	TGTGCCAGCAGGAAAACCCCAACTAGCGTAAGCATTCAGTACTTC	CASRKTPTSVSIQYF
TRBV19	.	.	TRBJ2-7	TGTGCCAGTAAGGGGCGGGGCTCCTACGAGCAGTACTTC	CASKGRGSYEQYF
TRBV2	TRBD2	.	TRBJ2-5	TGTGCCAGCAGTGAAGGGTCGGGGGGCCAAGAGACCCAGTACTTC	CASSEGSGGQETQYF
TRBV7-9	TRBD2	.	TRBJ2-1	TGTGCCAGCAGCTCCTCGTTGGGGGGGGACTACAATGAGCAGTTCTTC	CASSSSLGGDYNEQFF
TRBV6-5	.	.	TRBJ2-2	TGTGCCAGCAGTTACCGTGCAGGGGCACTCACCGGGGAGCTGTTTTTT	CASSYRAGALTGELFF
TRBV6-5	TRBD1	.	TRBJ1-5	TGTGCCAGCAGCCCGGACAGGGATAAACCCCAGCATTTT	CASSPDRDKPQHF
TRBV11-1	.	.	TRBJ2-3	TGTGCCAGCAGCAAGCCTAGCACAGATACGCAGTATTTT	CASSKPSTDTQYF
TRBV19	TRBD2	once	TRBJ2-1	TGTGCCAGTAGTATAGAGCTACTGGGACTAGCGAGCTCCAATGAGCAGTTCTTC	CASSIELLGLASSNEQFF
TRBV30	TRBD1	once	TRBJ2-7	TGTGCCGGAGCCGGACAGGGGAGGGGGACATACGAGCAGTACTTC	CAGAGQGRGTYEQYF
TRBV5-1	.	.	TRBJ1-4	TGCGCCAGCCCTCCCCCGGAGATTAATGAAAAACTGTTTTTT	CASPPPEINEKLFF
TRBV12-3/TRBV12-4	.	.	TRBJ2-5	TGTGCCAGCAGCCAGGAAAGGGAGACCCAGTACTTC	CASSQERETQYF
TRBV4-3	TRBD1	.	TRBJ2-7	TGCGCCAGCAGCCGCAGCGCAGGGGGATTCTACGAGCAGTACTTC	CASSRSAGGFYEQYF
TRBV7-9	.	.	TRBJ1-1	TGTGCCAGCAGCCGACCTGGGACACGCACTGAAGCTTTCTTT	CASSRPGTRTEAFF
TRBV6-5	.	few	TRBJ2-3	TGTGCCAGCATCAAGGCGGGCACAGATACGCAGTATTTT	CASIKAGTDTQYF
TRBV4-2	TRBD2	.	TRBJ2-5	TGTGCCAGCAGCCAAGAGGGGGCTACGGCGGGAGGTTGGGAGACCCAGTACTTC	CASSQEGATAGGWETQYF
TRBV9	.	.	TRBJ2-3	TGTGCCAGCAGAAAAGGACTCGGTGGTACAGATACGCAGTATTTT	CASRKGLGGTDTQYF
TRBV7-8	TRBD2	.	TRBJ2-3	TGTGCCAGCAGCCCAAGGAGAGGGGAGGGGACAGATACGCAGTATTTT	CASSPRRGEGTDTQYF
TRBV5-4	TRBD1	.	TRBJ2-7	TGTGCCAGCAGCCATGACAGGGGGTACGAGCAGTACTTC	CASSHDRGYEQYF
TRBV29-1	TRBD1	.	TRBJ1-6	TGCAGCGTCAAACAGGGGGTAGACAATTCACCCCTCCACTTT	CSVKQGVDNSPLHF
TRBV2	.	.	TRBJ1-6	TGTGCCAGCAGTGAGGACGGGGGTTGGGGTAATTCACCCCTCCACTTT	CASSEDGGWGNSPLHF
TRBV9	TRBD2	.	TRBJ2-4	TGTGCCAGCAGCGTATTAGCGGGGGAGGGTAACATTCAGTACTTC	CASSVLAGEGNIQYF
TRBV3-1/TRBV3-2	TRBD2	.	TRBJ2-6	TGTGCCAGCAGCAGACTAGCGGGAGGGGCCTCTGGGGCCAACGTCCTGACTTTC	CASSRLAGGASGANVLTF
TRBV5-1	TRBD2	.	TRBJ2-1	TGCGCCAGCAGCTTGGCCGGGGGGACCGACAATGAGCAGTTCTTC	CASSLAGGTDNEQFF
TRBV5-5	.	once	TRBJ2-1	TGTGCCAGCAGCCGAGTCACTAGCATTTACAATGAGCAGTTCTTC	CASSRVTSIYNEQFF
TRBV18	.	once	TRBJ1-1	TGTGCCAGCTCGCAAGGGGAGAACACTGAAGCTTTCTTT	CASSQGENTEAFF
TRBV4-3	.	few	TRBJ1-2	TGCGCCAGCAGAGTAACGGGACTCAACTATGGCTACACCTTC	CASRVTGLNYGYTF
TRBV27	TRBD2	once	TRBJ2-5	TGTGCCAGCAGTTTAACCGCCCCGACTAGCCCTCAAGAGACCCAGTACTTC	CASSLTAPTSPQETQYF
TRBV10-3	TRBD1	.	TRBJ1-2	TGTGCCACCTCACCGACGGATGACAGGGGGGTAGGCTATGGCTACACCTTC	CATSPTDDRGVGYGYTF
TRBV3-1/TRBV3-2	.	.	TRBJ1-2	TGTGCCAGCAGCCAGGGTATAGGAGATGGCTACACCTTC	CASSQGIGDGYTF
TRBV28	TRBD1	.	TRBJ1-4	TGTGCCAGCAGCGCACCGGGACAGGACGAAAAACTGTTTTTT	CASSAPGQDEKLFF
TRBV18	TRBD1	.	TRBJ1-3	TGTGCCAGCTCGCTGTTACCGACAGGGAATGGTGCTGGAAACACCATATATTTT	CASSLLPTGNGAGNTIYF
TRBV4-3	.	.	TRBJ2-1	TGCGCCAGCAGCCAAGAAGGCGGTGGATCCTACAATGAGCAGTTCTTC	CASSQEGGGSYNEQFF
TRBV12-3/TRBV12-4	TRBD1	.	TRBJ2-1	TGTGCCAGCAAGAGGGGGCTCAATGAGCAGTTCTTC	CASKRGLNEQFF
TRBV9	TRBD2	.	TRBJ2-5	TGTGCCAGCAGCGTAACCGGGACTAGCGGGCAAGAGACCCAGTACTTC	CASSVTGTSGQETQYF
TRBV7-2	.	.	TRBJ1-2	TGTGCCAGCAGCTTATTCCAGGGGCTAATCTATGGCTACACCTTC	CASSLFQGLIYGYTF
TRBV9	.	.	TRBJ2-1	TGTGCCAGCAGCGTAAAATTTGTGGGAGGCAGGTCCGACAATGAGCAGTTCTTC	CASSVKFVGGRSDNEQFF
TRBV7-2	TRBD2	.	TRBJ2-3	TGTGCCAGCAGCCCACGGACTAGCGGGAAGGATACGCAGTATTTT	CASSPRTSGKDTQYF
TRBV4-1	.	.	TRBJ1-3	TGCGCCAGCAGCCAAGAAAACATTGGGCCTGGAAACACCATATATTTT	CASSQENIGPGNTIYF
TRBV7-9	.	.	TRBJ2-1	TGTGCCAGCAGCTTAGCTACAAGAGTGCTAGCTGAGCAGTTCTTC	CASSLATRVLAEQFF
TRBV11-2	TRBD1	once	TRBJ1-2	TGTGCCAGTAGCTTATCAGGGGGTGGCTATGGCTACACCTTC	CASSLSGGGYGYTF